Sequencing of this T cell receptor beta chain was carried out in a study of cytomegalovirus exposure and HLA in healthy donors. Using immunoSEQ multiplex PCR, the repertoire was profiled, and TCRdb retains in-frame clones only, with some absent. The sample has 180,000 or so clones, 65% to 90% seen once; the top ten hold 13%. Overall study findings and caveats: For cytomegalovirus status, the classifier reportedly gave diagnoses with high specificity and sensitivity. Rare TCR sequences predominated, though certain public TCRs were found in many donors. Later, an analysis found that TCR clusters from the first cohort tended to co-occur in the roughly 130 validation repertoires.

Germline CDR1 and CDR2: SEHNR and FQNEAQ (reference sequence). The V end lost 5 bases, the J end lost 2 bases, and 9 bases lay between the germline ends. This CDR3 is built from 13 residues. Worth noting for this clone: Its antigen is not identified.

The sample taken for sequencing was PBMCs. The TCR sequence derives from a woman aged 25 to 39 in good health and CMV-seropositive. This chain connects TRBV7-9 to TRBJ1-2; D remains ambiguous. The CDR3 DNA reads as TGTGCCAGCAGCCCGGAGGAAAACTATGGCTACACCTTC. As protein: CASSPEENYGYTF.